A single sample gave rise to the 12 T cell receptor beta chains below, sequenced in a study of T cells in Graves' hyperthyroidism and ophthalmopathy. RNA transcripts gave rise to amplified TCR beta CDR3 regions. TCR CDR3 underwent first-round RT-PCR with the HTBI primer set. Via MiXCR, TCRdb re-called the multiplex PCR reads, giving one row per CDR3 protein. The profile shows about 420,000 distinct CDR3 sequences, around 16% of them singletons. The source material was blood. The receptors were gathered from a woman aged 18-29 years with Graves' hyperthyroidism.

Many counts were recorded for this clonotype. The rearrangement uses TRBV6-1 and TRBJ2-1, with D possibly being TRBD2 (6 bases). Germline loops: CDR1 MNHNS, CDR2 SASEGT. The CDR3 is 15 amino acids. The V gene lost 5 bases and the J gene lost 7 bases, with 18 bases spanning the gap. CDR3 sequence (DNA): TGTGCCAGCAGTTCCCTAATCTCAAGCGGGAATGAGCAGTTCTTC. It translates to CASSSLISSGNEQFF.

About this clonotype itself: A much bigger clone sits one base away, suggesting this may be a read error. The chain combines TRBV29-1 with TRBJ2-7; no firm D call. Germline V gives CDR1 SQVTM, CDR2 ANQGSEA. V dropped 6 bases and J dropped 7 bases, with 10 bases sitting between them. This CDR3 has 10 residues. The CDR3 here is CSVGSDEQYF. The DNA of the CDR3 is TGCAGCGTCGGGTCTGATGAGCAGTACTTC.

This clonotype was seen more than once but under ten times. The V and J genes are TRBV5-1 and TRBJ2-1, with 12 bases lining up with TRBD2. Germline loops: CDR1 SGHRS, CDR2 YFSETQ. The CDR3 is made up of 17 amino acids. The trim removed 1 base at V and 0 bases at J, leaving 2 bases unmatched. The DNA of the CDR3 is TGCGCCAGCAGCTTGTGGACTAGCGGGATCTCCTACAATGAGCAGTTCTTC. Residues: CASSLWTSGISYNEQFF. The whole variable domain, filled in from reference TRBV5-1 and TRBJ2-1, reads KAGVTQTPRYLIKTRGQQVTLSCSPISGHRSVSWYQQTPGQGLQFLFEYFSETQRNKGNFPGRFSGRQFSNSRSEMNVSTLELGDSALYLCASSLWTSGISYNEQFFGPGTRLTVL.

The chain links TRBV7-9 to TRBJ1-1; D gene unclear. The V and J ends lost 4 bases and 1 base respectively, with 10 bases between them. This CDR3 contains 14 residues. Per the germline V gene, CDR1 is SEHNR and CDR2 is FQNEAQ (reference sequence). The chain's CDR3 is CASSYSTANTEAFF. In DNA, the CDR3 is TGTGCCAGCAGCTATTCTACAGCGAACACTGAAGCTTTCTTT.

The chain links TRBV6-1 to TRBJ1-5; 9 bases are a match to TRBD1. The CDR3 totals 21 residues. V was clipped by 4 bases and J by 4 bases; unmatched bases: 23. In germline, CDR1 is MNHNS, CDR2 SASEGT. The CDR3 nucleotides read TGTGCCAGCAGTGCTGTTTTATCCGGGACAGGGATGGTTGGTGGAAATCAGCCCCAGCATTTT. It codes for CASSAVLSGTGMVGGNQPQHF.

There are a few counts of this clonotype. The chain carries TRBV9 and TRBJ2-1, with 9 bases identical to TRBD2. The germline CDR1 and CDR2 sequences are SGDLS and YYNGEE. After removal of 2 bases from V and 2 bases from J, the junction contained 11 bases not matched to a gene. The CDR3 contains 18 residues. The CDR3 DNA is TGTGCCAGCAGCGTTTTATCTAGCGGGGTCGGGACCTACAATGAGCAGTTCTTC. It encodes CASSVLSSGVGTYNEQFF.

This clonotype was recorded many times. CDR3 in amino acids: CASGPGTGGKRSNQPQHF. The CDR3 bases are TGTGCTAGTGGTCCCGGGACAGGGGGCAAGAGGAGCAATCAGCCCCAGCATTTT. The genes are TRBV12-5 and TRBJ1-5; 12 nucleotides line up with TRBD1. Trimming at V came to 5 bases and at J to 1 base, leaving 9 bases not matched to a gene. The CDR3 is 18 amino acids. Germline-derived CDR1 and CDR2 are LGHNT and FRNRAP.

The chain carries TRBV20-1 and TRBJ1-2, with D maybe TRBD1 (5 bases). Trimming stripped 3 bases from V and 6 bases from J, with 23 bases between. Germline V gives CDR1 DFQATT, CDR2 SNEGSKA (reference sequence). The CDR3 has 16 residues. The CDR3 DNA reads TGCAGTGCTAGGGGCAGGGCAGACCTACCCCCTGATGGCTACACCTTC. It yields the protein CSARGRADLPPDGYTF.

In this sample, this clonotype turned up a few times. The rearrangement uses TRBV5-6 and TRBJ2-7; either TRBD1 or TRBD2 may fit D (5 bases each). Trimming shortened V by 1 base and J by 7 bases, and 15 bases separated the two germline ends. Germline CDR1 and CDR2: SGHDT and YYEEEE. The CDR3 runs to 14 residues. CDR3 residues: CASSLNGPWGEQYF. The CDR3 DNA reads as TGTGCCAGCAGCTTGAATGGTCCCTGGGGGGAGCAGTACTTC.

This clonotype was observed many times. The gene calls are TRBV20-1 and TRBJ2-5, with 12 positions matching TRBD2. The CDR3 totals 15 residues. Germline V CDR1 and CDR2: DFQATT, SNEGSKA (reference sequence). After removal of 2 bases from V and 4 bases from J, the junction contained 5 bases not matched to a gene. CDR3 residues: CSARRLAGDSETQYF. The CDR3 DNA sequence: TGCAGTGCTAGAAGACTAGCGGGAGACTCAGAGACCCAGTACTTC.

V usage is TRBV3-1 and J usage is TRBJ1-2, with 9 bases lining up with TRBD1. The germline gives CDR1 LGHDT, CDR2 YNNKEL (reference sequence). V shed 4 bases, J shed 8 bases, and the junction held 5 bases outside the gene matches. CDR3 size: 13 residues. The CDR3 bases are TGTGCCAGCAGCCTTGGGACAGGGAGCGGCTACACCTTC. This encodes CASSLGTGSGYTF.

The rearrangement links TRBV20-1 to TRBJ2-2; 8 nucleotides match TRBD2. Germline values: CDR1 DFQATT, CDR2 SNEGSKA (reference sequence). The CDR3 has 19 amino acids. The trim removed 2 bases at V and 0 bases at J, leaving 14 bases unmatched. CDR3 loop: CSARSSILLAEPNTGELFF. In nucleotides, the CDR3 is TGCAGTGCTAGATCTTCCATCTTACTAGCGGAACCGAACACCGGGGAGCTGTTTTTT.